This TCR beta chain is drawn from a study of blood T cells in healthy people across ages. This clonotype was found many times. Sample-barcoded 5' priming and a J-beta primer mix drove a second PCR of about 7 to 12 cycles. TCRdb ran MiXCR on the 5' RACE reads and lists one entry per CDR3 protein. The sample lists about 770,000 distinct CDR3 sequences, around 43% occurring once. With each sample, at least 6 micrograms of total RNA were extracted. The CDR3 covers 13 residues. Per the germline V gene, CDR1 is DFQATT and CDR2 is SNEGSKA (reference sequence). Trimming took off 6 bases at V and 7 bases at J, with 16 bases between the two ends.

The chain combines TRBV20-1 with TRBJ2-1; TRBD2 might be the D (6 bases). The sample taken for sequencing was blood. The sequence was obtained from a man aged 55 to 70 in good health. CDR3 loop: CSASHWGENEQFF. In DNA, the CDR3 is TGCAGTGCCTCACATTGGGGGGAAAATGAGCAGTTCTTC.